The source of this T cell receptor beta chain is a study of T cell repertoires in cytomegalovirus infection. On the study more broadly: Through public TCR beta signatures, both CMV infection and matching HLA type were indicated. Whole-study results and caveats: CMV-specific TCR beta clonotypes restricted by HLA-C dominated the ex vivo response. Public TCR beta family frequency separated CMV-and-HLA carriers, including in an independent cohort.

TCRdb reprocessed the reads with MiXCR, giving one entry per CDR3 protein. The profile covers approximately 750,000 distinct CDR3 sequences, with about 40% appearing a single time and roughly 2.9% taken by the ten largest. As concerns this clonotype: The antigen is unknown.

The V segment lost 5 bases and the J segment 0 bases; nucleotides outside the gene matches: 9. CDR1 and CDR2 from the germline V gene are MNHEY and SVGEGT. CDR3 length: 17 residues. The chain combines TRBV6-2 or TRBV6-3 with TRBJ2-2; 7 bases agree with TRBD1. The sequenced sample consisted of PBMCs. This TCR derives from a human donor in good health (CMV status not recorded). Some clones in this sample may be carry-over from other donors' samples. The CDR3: CASSIDREAANTGELFF. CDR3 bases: TGTGCCAGCAGTATCGACAGGGAAGCCGCGAACACCGGGGAGCTGTTTTTT.